Given below is one T cell receptor (beta chain) in context. Method: immunoSEQ multiplex PCR; TCRdb's copy keeps in-frame clones and lacks some. Seen here are hundreds of thousands of clones, 86% observed once, and the top ten hold about 11%. The data were obtained in a study of Ad26.COV2.S vaccination and SARS-CoV-2 variants. For the study at large: By the intramuscular route, Ad26.COV2.S was given once, or twice 56 days apart.

The CDR3 extends over 13 amino acids. Germline V gene sequence: CDR1 WSHSY, CDR2 SAAADI. Trimming removed 2 bases from V and 4 bases from J, with 8 bases in between. As for treatment: roughly 19 received Ad26.COV2.S at low or high dose, single or two shots; 5 received placebo; per-sample allocation not given. Sample collection was performed on day 63 after the first vaccine or placebo injection. The V and J genes are TRBV10-2 and TRBJ1-2; possibly TRBD1 for D (6 bases). The clonotype was recovered from a person aged 18-60 years who received the Ad26.COV2.S COVID-19 vaccine or a placebo. The sequencing here drew on peripheral blood, taken in a trial of Ad26.COV2.S vaccine versus placebo. This chain's CDR3 is CASSEGGAYGYTF. The CDR3 nucleotides are TGCGCCAGCAGTGAGGGGGGGGCCTATGGCTACACCTTC.